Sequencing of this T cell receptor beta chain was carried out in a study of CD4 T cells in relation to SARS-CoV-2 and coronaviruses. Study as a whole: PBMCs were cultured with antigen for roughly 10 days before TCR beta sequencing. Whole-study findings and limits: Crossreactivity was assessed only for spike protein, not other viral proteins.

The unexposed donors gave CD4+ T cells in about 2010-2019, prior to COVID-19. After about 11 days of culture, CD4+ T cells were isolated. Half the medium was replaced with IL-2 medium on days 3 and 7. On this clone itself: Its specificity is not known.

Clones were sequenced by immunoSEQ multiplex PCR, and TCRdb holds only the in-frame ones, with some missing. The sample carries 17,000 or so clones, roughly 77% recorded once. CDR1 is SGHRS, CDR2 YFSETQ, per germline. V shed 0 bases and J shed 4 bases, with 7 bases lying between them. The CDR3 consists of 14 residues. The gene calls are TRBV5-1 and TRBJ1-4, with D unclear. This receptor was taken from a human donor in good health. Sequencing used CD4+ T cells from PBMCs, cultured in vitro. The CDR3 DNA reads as TGCGCCAGCAGCTTGGCCCTGATTAATGAAAAACTGTTTTTT. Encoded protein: CASSLALINEKLFF.